This T cell receptor (beta chain) was identified during a study of TIL therapy for anti-PD-1-resistant metastatic lung cancer. Overall study: Tumor harvest preceded PD-1/PD-L1 blockade, followed by nivolumab treatment. Median patient age was approximately 59, ranging about 38-80 years.

The libraries were made with immunoSEQ v3. Sequencing depth was around 2 million read pairs for survey level, roughly 4.5-6 million for deep. TCRdb keeps only in-frame clones here, not all; method: immunoSEQ multiplex PCR. The data contain some 50,000 clones, 70% to 85% of them seen just once; the ten biggest clones take up approximately 16%. CDR1 and CDR2 (germline): SNHLY, FYNNEI. Trimming cost V 4 bases and J 3 bases, with 10 bases left between them. CDR3 size: 13 residues. Sample time point: pre-treatment sample, taken before nivolumab and TIL therapy. The chain has TRBV2 and TRBJ2-7, with D possibly being TRBD1 (6 bases). The sample here was blood, taken at baseline. This sequence originates from a man in his 70s with non-small cell lung cancer. CDR3 coding DNA: TGTGCCAGCAGTGGGACAGCCAGCTACGAGCAGTACTTC. This codes for CASSGTASYEQYF.